A single sample is the source of the 20 T cell receptor beta chains below, sequenced in a study of CXCR3-negative and CXCR3-positive naive CD8 T cells. Whole-study findings and limits: Higher TRB CDR3 hydrophobicity marked CXCR3-positive naive cells relative to CXCR3-negative naive cells.

These receptors are not linked to any known antigen. The authors made the TRB cDNA libraries by 5' RACE using UMI labels. No DNA is given; TCRdb re-called the 5' RACE reads and lists each CDR3 protein once. This sample's table has 150,000 or so distinct CDR3 sequences. The sample consisted of naive CXCR3+ CD8+ T cells from blood. Sample subset: CD45RO-CCR7+CD27+CD95- naive CD8+ T cells expressing CXCR3 (TNR3+). The source of these receptors is a human donor in good health. Some clones in this sample may be carry-over from other donors' samples.

This CDR3 is CASKGAIDTQYF. The chain has TRBV19 and TRBJ2-3; lacking DNA, the TRBD1 call made by TCRdb goes unchecked. The CDR3 sequence is 12 residues long. The germline gives CDR1 LNHDA, CDR2 SQIVND (reference sequence).

This chain uses TRBV13 with TRBJ1-1. The CDR3 has 14 amino acids. Germline CDR1 reads PRHDT; CDR2 reads FYEKMQ (reference sequence). This CDR3 reads CASSLQEPNTEAFF.

The chain is built from TRBV29-1 and TRBJ2-7; TCRdb outputs TRBD2, but without DNA this stays unchecked. Germline V gene lookup returns CDR1 SQVTM and CDR2 ANQGSEA. The CDR3 is 14 amino acids. The CDR3 is CSVELAGDPYEQYF.

The rearrangement links TRBV28 to TRBJ2-3; TCRdb reports TRBD1, a call that lacks DNA to check it against. CDR1 and CDR2 (germline): MDHEN, SYDVKM. The CDR3 consists of 15 residues. This CDR3 is CASSFWGDSTDTQYF. Complete variable domain (other parts from reference TRBV28 and TRBJ2-3): DVKVTQSSRYLVKRTGEKVFLECVQDMDHENMFWYRQDPGLGLRLIYFSYDVKMKEKGDIPEGYSVSREKKERFSLILESASTNQTSMYLCASSFWGDSTDTQYFGPGTRLTVL.

The V and J genes are TRBV19 and TRBJ2-7; lacking DNA, the TRBD2 call made by TCRdb goes unchecked. CDR1 is LNHDA and CDR2 is SQIVND in the germline V gene (reference sequence). This CDR3 is built from 15 residues. CDR3 region: CASSTPGLALPEQYF.

The chain employs TRBV2 and TRBJ2-7; lacking DNA, the TRBD1 call made by TCRdb goes unchecked. Germline lookup yields CDR1 SNHLY and CDR2 FYNNEI. CDR3 length: 17 amino acids. This CDR3 reads CASSETPGQPYSYEQYF.

This chain joins TRBV19 and TRBJ1-1; TCRdb lists TRBD1, though no DNA is available to test this call. There are 14 residues in the CDR3. Germline V lookup: CDR1 LNHDA, CDR2 SQIVND (reference sequence). The CDR3 loop is CASSMTGMNTEAFF.

The chain employs TRBV7-6 and TRBJ2-5. Germline V gene lookup returns CDR1 SGHVS and CDR2 FNYEAQ. The CDR3 runs to 16 residues. The CDR3 reads CASSLSGFGSQETQYF.

This chain joins TRBV28 and TRBJ2-6. Germline CDR1 reads MDHEN; CDR2 reads SYDVKM. The CDR3 totals 13 residues. CDR3 in amino acids: CANRNSGANVLTF.

The gene calls are TRBV13 and TRBJ1-4. The CDR3 totals 15 residues. Germline values: CDR1 PRHDT, CDR2 FYEKMQ (reference sequence). CDR3 protein: CASSPTGSGGEKLFF.

J is TRBJ2-7 and V is TRBV7-6; the D gene TCRdb calls, TRBD1, cannot be checked with no DNA. The CDR3 consists of 12 residues. The germline CDR1 and CDR2 sequences are SGHVS and FNYEAQ. The CDR3 protein is CASSYSPGEQYF.

V is TRBV6-5 and J is TRBJ2-1; absent DNA, TCRdb's TRBD1 call cannot be checked. The CDR3 covers 16 residues. The germline V gene has CDR1 MNHEY and CDR2 SVGAGI. The CDR3 sequence is CASSYPVGGLGNEQFF.

The V call is TRBV29-1, the J call TRBJ2-2; TCRdb proposes TRBD2, but this gene call is untestable without DNA. CDR3 size: 12 residues. Per the germline V gene, CDR1 is SQVTM and CDR2 is ANQGSEA. The CDR3 sequence: CSVVRETGELFF.

The chain uses TRBV9 and TRBJ2-5; there is no DNA to check the TCRdb D call of TRBD2. CDR3 length: 15 residues. Germline V gene sequence: CDR1 SGDLS, CDR2 YYNGEE. The CDR3 spells CASSVAGTGGETQYF.

V and J are TRBV7-8 and TRBJ2-3; as DNA is missing, the TRBD2 call by TCRdb cannot be tested. The CDR3 totals 18 residues. Germline V CDR1 and CDR2: SGHVS, FQNEAQ. The CDR3 here is CASSPLSAAGPSTDTQYF.

This sequence joins TRBV29-1 and TRBJ2-7; TCRdb's assignment of TRBD2 cannot be checked, as there is no DNA. This CDR3 region has 15 residues. Germline V lookup: CDR1 SQVTM, CDR2 ANQGSEA. The CDR3 region is CSVELDYTSSYEQYF.

This chain connects TRBV29-1 to TRBJ1-3; the TCRdb call, TRBD1, lacks DNA for checking. Germline-derived CDR1 and CDR2 are SQVTM and ANQGSEA. The CDR3 covers 15 residues. The CDR3 is CSVLLTGASGNTIYF.

J is TRBJ1-1 and V is TRBV29-1; checking the TCRdb D call of TRBD1 is not possible without DNA. This CDR3 comprises 11 residues. The germline V gene encodes CDR1 SQVTM and CDR2 ANQGSEA. The CDR3 sequence: CSARGETEAFF.

The chain joins TRBV28 to TRBJ2-2; absent DNA, TCRdb's TRBD1 call cannot be checked. Looked up from germline, CDR1 is MDHEN and CDR2 is SYDVKM. This CDR3 has 19 amino acids. Here the CDR3 reads CASSSRFRQGGKYTGELFF. Combining the CDR3 with reference TRBV28 and TRBJ2-2 gives the whole variable domain DVKVTQSSRYLVKRTGEKVFLECVQDMDHENMFWYRQDPGLGLRLIYFSYDVKMKEKGDIPEGYSVSREKKERFSLILESASTNQTSMYLCASSSRFRQGGKYTGELFFGEGSRLTVL.

The chain joins TRBV7-9 to TRBJ1-1. From germline, CDR1 is SEHNR and CDR2 FQNEAQ (reference sequence). The CDR3 runs 12 residues. CDR3 in amino acids: CASSLVVHEAFF.